What follows are 7 T cell receptor beta chains derived from one specimen sequenced in a study of response to subunit inactivated influenza vaccine. TCRdb ran MiXCR on the RT-PCR reads and lists one entry per CDR3 protein. The data hold around 570,000 distinct CDR3 sequences, with 6.5% to 8% observed a single time. Source: PBMCs from blood, taken around 25 months after vaccination. These receptors were collected from a man aged 50-75 years who received an inactivated influenza vaccine.

This clonotype has more than one count but fewer than ten. The V and J genes are TRBV2 and TRBJ1-2, with 7 bases lining up with TRBD1. Looked up from germline, CDR1 is SNHLY and CDR2 is FYNNEI. The CDR3 runs to 15 residues. The junction had 14 bases not matched to a gene; V was cut back by 3 bases and J by 10 bases. CDR3 in amino acids: CASSERDRFLNNYTF. In DNA, the CDR3 is TGTGCCAGCAGTGAGAGGGACAGATTTCTAAACAACTACACCTTC.

This clonotype was seen a few times. The rearrangement uses TRBV4-3 and TRBJ1-1; D possibly corresponds to TRBD1 (5 bases). The CDR3 contains 14 residues. CDR1 LGHNA and CDR2 YSLEER come from the germline V gene. The V end was cut by 4 bases, the J end by 4 bases, with 13 bases between. Here the CDR3 reads CASSPGTVGTEAFF. CDR3 coding DNA: TGCGCCAGCAGCCCCGGGACGGTCGGCACTGAAGCTTTCTTT.

The rearrangement links TRBV4-2 to TRBJ1-2; D uncertain. The CDR3 consists of 13 residues. Germline loops: CDR1 LGHNA, CDR2 YNFKEQ. The V end lost 0 bases, the J end lost 8 bases, and 10 bases lay between the germline ends. The CDR3 reads CASSQERPGGYTF. The CDR3 DNA reads as TGTGCCAGCAGCCAAGAACGACCCGGCGGCTACACCTTC.

Concerning this clonotype itself: The germline gene is not matched at one end of the junction; a read error may be the cause. The rearrangement uses TRBV7-3 and TRBJ2-3; 14 bases are a match to TRBD2. This CDR3 contains 19 residues. Germline values: CDR1 SGHTA, CDR2 FQGTGA. This CDR3 is CASSLGGLAGGGTTDTQNF. DNA of the CDR3: TGTGCCAGCAGCTTAGGCGGACTAGCGGGAGGAGGGACCACAGATACGCAGAATTTT.

This clonotype was recorded a few times. CDR3 in amino acids: CASSLWERGSNEQFF. CDR3 in DNA: TGTGCCAGCAGCTTGTGGGAGCGGGGTAGTAATGAGCAGTTCTTC. This rearrangement joins TRBV5-5 to TRBJ2-1, with 7 positions matching TRBD2. Germline lookup yields CDR1 SGHKS and CDR2 YYEKEE (reference sequence). With V trimmed by 1 base and J by 7 bases, 8 bases remained unmatched. The CDR3 extends over 15 amino acids.

This clonotype was observed a few times. V and J are TRBV20-1 and TRBJ2-2, with 7 bases that match TRBD2. This CDR3 comprises 17 residues. Losses at the gene ends were 8 bases for V and 6 bases for J; bases not matched to a gene: 21. The germline gives CDR1 DFQATT, CDR2 SNEGSKA (reference sequence). The CDR3, as DNA: TGCAGTTCCCGGGACTACCCCCAGAGAGGTGTTGCCGGGGAGCTGTTTTTT. It yields the protein CSSRDYPQRGVAGELFF.

This clonotype was counted at least ten times. The genes are TRBV12-3 or TRBV12-4 and TRBJ1-2, with 9 bases fitting TRBD1. J gave up 8 bases and V 6 bases, and 4 bases lay outside the gene matches. This CDR3 has 12 amino acids. Here the CDR3 reads CASSLGTGGYTF. In DNA, the CDR3 is TGTGCCAGCAGCCTCGGGACAGGGGGCTACACCTTC.